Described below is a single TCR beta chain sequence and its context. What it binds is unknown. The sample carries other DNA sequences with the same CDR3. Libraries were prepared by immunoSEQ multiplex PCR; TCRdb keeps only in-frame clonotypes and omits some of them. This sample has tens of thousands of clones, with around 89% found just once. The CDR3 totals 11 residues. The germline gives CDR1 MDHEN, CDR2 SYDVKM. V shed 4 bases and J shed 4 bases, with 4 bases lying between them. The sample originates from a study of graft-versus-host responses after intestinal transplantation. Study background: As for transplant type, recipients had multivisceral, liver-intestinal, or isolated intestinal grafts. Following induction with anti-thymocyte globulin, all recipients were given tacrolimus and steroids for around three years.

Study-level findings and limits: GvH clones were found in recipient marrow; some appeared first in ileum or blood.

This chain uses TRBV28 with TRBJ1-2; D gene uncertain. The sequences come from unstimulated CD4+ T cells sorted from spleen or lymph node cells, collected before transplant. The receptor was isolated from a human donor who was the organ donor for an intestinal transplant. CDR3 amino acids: CASSSLYGYTF. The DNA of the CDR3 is TGTGCCAGCAGTTCACTCTATGGCTACACCTTC.